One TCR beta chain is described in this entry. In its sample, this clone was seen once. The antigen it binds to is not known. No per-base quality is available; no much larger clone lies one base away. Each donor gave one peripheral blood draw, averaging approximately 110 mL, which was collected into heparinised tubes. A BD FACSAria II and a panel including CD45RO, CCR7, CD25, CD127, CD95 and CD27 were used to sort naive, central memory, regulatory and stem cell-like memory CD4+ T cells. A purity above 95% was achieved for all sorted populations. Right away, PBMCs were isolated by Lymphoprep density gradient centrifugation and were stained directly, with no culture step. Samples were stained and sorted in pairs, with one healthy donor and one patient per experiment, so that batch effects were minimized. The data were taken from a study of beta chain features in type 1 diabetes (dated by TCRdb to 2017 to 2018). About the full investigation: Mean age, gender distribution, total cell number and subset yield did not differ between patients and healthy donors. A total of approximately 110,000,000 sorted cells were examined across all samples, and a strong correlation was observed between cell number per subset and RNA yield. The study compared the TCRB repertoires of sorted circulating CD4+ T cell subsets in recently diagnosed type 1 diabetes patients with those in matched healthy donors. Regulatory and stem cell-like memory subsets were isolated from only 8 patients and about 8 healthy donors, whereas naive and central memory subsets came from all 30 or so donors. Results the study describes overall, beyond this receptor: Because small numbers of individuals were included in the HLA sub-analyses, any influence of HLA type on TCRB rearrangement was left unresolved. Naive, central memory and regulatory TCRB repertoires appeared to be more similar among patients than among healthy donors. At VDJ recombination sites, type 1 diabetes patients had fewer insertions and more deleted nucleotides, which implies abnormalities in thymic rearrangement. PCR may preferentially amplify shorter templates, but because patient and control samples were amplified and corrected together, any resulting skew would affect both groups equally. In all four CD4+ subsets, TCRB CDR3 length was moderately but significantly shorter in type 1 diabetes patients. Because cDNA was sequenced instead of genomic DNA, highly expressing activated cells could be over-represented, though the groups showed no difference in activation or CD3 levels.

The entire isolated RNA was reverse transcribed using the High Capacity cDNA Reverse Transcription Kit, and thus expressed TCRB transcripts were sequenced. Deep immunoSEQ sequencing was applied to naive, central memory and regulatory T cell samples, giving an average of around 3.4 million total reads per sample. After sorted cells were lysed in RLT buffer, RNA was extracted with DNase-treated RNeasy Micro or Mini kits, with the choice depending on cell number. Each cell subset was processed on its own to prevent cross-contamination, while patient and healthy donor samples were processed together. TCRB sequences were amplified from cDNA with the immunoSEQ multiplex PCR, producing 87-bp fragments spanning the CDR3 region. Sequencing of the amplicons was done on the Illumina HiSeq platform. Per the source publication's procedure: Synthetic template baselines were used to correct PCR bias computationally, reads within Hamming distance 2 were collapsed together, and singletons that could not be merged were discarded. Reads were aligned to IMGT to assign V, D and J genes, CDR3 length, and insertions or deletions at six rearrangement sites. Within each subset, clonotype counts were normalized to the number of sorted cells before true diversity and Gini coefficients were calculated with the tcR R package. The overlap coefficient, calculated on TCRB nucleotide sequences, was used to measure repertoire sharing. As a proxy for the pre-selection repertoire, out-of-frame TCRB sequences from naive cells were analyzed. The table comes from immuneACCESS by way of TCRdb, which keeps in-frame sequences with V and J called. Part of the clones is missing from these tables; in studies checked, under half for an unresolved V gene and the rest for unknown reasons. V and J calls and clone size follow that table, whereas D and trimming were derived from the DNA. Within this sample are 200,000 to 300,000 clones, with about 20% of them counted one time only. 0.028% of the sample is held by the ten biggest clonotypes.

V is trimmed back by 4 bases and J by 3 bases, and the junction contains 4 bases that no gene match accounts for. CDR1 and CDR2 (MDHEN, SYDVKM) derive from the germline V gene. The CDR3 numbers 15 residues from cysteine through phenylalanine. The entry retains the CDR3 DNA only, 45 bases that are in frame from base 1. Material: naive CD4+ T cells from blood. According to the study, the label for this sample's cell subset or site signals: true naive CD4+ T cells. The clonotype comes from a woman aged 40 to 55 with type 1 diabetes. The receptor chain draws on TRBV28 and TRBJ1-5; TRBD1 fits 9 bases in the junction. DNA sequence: TGTGCCAGCAGTTGGGGGACAGGGTACAATCAGCCCCAGCATTTT. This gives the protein CASSWGTGYNQPQHF.